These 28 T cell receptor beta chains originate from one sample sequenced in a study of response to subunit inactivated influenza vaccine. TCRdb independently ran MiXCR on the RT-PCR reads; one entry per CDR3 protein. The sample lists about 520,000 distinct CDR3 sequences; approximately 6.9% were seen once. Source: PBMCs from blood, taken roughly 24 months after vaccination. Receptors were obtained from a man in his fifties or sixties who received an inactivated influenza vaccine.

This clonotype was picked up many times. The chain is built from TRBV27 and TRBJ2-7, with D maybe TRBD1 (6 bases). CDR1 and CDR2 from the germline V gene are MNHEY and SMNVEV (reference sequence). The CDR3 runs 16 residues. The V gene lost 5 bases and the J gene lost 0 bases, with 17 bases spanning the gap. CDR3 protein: CASSPLPKDSSYEQYF. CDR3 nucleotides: TGTGCCAGCAGTCCCCTCCCTAAGGACAGCTCCTACGAGCAGTACTTC.

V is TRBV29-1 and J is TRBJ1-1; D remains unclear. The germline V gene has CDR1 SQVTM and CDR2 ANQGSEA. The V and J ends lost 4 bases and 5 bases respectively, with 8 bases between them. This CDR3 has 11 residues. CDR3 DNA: TGCAGCGTTGTGACGGATACTGAAGCTTTCTTT. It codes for CSVVTDTEAFF.

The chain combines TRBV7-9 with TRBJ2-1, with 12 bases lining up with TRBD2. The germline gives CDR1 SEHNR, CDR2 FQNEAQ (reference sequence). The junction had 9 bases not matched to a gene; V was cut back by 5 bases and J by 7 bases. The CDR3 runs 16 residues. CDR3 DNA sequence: TGTGCCAGCAGCAACCTTAGACTAGCGGGAGTTAATGAGCAGTTCTTC. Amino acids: CASSNLRLAGVNEQFF. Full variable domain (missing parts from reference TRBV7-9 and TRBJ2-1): DTGVSQNPRHKITKRGQNVTFRCDPISEHNRLYWYRQTLGQGPEFLTYFQNEAQLEKSRLLSDRFSAERPKGSFSTLEIQRTEQGDSAMYLCASSNLRLAGVNEQFFGPGTRLTVL.

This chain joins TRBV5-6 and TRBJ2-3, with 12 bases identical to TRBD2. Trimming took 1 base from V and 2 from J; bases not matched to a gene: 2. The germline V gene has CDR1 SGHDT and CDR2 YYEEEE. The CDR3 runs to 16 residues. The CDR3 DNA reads TGTGCCAGCAGCTTGAGACTAGCGGGGGCCACAGATACGCAGTATTTT. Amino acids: CASSLRLAGATDTQYF.

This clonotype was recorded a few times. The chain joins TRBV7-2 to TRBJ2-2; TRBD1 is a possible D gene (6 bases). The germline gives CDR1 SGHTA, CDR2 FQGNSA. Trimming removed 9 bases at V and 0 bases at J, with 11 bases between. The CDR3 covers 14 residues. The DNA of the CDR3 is TGTGCCAGAACCGGGACAACGAACACCGGGGAGCTGTTTTTT. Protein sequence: CARTGTTNTGELFF. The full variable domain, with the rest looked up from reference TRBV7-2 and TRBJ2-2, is GAGVSQSPSNKVTEKGKDVELRCDPISGHTALYWYRQSLGQGLEFLIYFQGNSAPDKSGLPSDRFSAERTGGSVSTLTIQRTQQEDSAVYLCARTGTTNTGELFFGEGSRLTVL.

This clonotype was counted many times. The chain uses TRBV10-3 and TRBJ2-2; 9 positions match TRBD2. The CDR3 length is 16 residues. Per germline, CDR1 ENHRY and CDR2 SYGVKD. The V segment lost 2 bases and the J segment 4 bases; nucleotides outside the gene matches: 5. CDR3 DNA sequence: TGTGCCATCAGTGAGAGTCTAGCGGGAATCACCGGGGAGCTGTTTTTT. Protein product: CAISESLAGITGELFF.

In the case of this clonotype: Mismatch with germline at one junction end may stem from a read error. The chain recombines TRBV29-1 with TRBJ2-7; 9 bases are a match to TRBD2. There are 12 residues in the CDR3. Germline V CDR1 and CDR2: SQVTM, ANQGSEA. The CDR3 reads CRVASGNDEQYF. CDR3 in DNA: TGCAGAGTTGCTAGCGGGAACGACGAGCAGTACTTC.

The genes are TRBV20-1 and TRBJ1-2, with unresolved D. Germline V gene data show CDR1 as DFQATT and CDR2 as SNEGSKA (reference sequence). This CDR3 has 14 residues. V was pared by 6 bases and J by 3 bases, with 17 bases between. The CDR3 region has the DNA TGCAGTGCCAGGCGGTTGGGCCCGGACTATGGCTACACCTTC. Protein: CSARRLGPDYGYTF.

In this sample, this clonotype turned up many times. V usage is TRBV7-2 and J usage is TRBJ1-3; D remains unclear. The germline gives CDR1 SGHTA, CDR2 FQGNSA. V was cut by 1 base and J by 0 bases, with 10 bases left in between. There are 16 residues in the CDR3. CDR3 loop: CASSLGSRYSGNTIYF. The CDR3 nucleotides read TGTGCCAGCAGCTTAGGTTCGCGGTACTCTGGAAACACCATATATTTT.

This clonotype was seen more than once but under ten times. The CDR3 reads CRPGTRHGDTQYF. CDR3 DNA sequence: TGCAGGCCCGGGACGAGACATGGGGATACGCAGTATTTT. This chain connects TRBV20-1 to TRBJ2-3; D tentatively fits TRBD1 or TRBD2 (5 bases each). This CDR3 is built from 13 residues. Germline V gene sequence: CDR1 DFQATT, CDR2 SNEGSKA (reference sequence).

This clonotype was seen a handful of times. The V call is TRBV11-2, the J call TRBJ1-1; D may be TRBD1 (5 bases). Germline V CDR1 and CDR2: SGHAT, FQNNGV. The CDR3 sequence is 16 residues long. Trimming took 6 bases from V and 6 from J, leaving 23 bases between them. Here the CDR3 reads CASRPIVGGLMAEAFF. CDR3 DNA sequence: TGTGCCAGCAGGCCTATCGTCGGGGGATTGATGGCTGAAGCTTTCTTT.

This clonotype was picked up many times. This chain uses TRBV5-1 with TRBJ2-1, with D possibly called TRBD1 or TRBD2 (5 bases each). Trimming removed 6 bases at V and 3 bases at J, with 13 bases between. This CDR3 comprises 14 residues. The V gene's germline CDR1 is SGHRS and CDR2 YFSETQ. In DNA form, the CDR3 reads TGCGCCAGCAATCAATGGGACCTCTACAATGAGCAGTTCTTC. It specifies CASNQWDLYNEQFF.

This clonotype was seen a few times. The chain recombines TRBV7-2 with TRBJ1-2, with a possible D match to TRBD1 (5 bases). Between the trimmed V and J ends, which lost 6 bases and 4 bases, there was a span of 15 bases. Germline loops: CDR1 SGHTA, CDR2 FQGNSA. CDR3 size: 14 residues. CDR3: CASRTDGRLYGYTF. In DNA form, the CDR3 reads TGTGCCAGCAGGACAGACGGGAGACTCTATGGCTACACCTTC.

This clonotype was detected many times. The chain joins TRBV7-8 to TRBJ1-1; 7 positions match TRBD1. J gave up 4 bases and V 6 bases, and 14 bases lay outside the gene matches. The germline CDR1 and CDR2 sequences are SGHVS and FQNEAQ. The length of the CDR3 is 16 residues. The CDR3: CASRTKAQGYGTEAFF. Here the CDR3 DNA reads TGTGCCAGCAGGACAAAGGCACAGGGGTATGGCACTGAAGCTTTCTTT.

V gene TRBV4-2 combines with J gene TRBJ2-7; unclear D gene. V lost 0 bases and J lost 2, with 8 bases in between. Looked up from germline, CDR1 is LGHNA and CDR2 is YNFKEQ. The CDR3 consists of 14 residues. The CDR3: CASSQERDAYEQYF. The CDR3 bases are TGTGCCAGCAGCCAAGAACGAGACGCCTACGAGCAGTACTTC.

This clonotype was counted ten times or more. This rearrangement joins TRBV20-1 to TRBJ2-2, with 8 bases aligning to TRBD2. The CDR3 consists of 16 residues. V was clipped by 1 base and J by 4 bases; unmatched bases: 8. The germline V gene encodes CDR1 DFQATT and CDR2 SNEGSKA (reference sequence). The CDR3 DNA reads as TGCAGTGCTAGAGCTCGCGGGAGGTCTAGCACCGGGGAGCTGTTTTTT. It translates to CSARARGRSSTGELFF.

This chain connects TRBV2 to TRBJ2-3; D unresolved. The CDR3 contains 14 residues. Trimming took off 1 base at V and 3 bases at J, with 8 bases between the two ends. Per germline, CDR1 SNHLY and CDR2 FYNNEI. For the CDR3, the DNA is TGTGCCAGCAGTGAAGTGGTCGGGACAGATACGCAGTATTTT. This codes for CASSEVVGTDTQYF. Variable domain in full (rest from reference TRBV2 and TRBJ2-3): EPEVTQTPSHQVTQMGQEVILRCVPISNHLYFYWYRQILGQKVEFLVSFYNNEISEKSEIFDDQFSVERPDGSNFTLKIRSTKLEDSAMYFCASSEVVGTDTQYFGPGTRLTVL.

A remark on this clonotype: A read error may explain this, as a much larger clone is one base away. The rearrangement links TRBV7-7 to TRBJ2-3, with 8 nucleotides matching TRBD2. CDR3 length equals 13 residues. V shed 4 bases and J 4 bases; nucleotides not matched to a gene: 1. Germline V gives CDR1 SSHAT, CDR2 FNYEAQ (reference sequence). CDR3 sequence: CASSWTSSDTQYF. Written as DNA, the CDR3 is TGTGCCAGCAGCTGGACTAGCTCAGATACGCAGTATTTT.

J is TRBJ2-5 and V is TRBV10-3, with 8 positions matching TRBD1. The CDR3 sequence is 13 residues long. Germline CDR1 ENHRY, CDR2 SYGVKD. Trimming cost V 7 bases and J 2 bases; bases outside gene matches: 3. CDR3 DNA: TGTGCCATCAACCGGGACAGGCAAGAGACCCAGTACTTC. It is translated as CAINRDRQETQYF.

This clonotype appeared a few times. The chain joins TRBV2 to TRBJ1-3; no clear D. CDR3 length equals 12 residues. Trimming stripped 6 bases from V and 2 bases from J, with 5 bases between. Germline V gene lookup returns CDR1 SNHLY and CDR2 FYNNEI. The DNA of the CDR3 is TGTGCCAGCAGCGAGACTGGAAACACCATATATTTT. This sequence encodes CASSETGNTIYF.

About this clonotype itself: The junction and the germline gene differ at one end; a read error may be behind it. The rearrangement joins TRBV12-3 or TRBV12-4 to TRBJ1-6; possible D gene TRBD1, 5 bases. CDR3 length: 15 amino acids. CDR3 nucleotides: TGTGCCAGCAGTTTAGTGGAAAGGGGTAATCCACCCCTCCACTTT. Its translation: CASSLVERGNPPLHF.

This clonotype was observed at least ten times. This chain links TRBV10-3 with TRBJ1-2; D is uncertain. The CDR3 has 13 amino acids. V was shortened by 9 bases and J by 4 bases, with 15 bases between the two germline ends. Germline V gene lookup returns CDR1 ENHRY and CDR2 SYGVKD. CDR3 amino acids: CAIARASGYGYTF. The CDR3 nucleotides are TGTGCCATTGCCCGGGCGAGTGGCTATGGCTACACCTTC.

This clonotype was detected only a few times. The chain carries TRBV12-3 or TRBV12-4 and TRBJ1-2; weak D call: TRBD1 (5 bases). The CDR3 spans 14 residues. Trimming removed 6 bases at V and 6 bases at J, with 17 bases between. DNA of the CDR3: TGTGCCAGCAGAAGGGCGGCAGGCAGGGATGGCTACACCTTC. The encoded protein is CASRRAAGRDGYTF.

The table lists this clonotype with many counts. DNA of the CDR3: TGCGCCAGCAGCCAAGAATTAGCGGGGAAGCTAGCCAAAAACATTCAGTACTTC. Its translation: CASSQELAGKLAKNIQYF. The rearrangement uses TRBV4-3 and TRBJ2-4, with 8 bases that match TRBD2. Germline V gene data show CDR1 as LGHNA and CDR2 as YSLEER. The CDR3 is 18 amino acids. J lost 0 bases, V lost 0 bases, and 7 bases had no gene match.

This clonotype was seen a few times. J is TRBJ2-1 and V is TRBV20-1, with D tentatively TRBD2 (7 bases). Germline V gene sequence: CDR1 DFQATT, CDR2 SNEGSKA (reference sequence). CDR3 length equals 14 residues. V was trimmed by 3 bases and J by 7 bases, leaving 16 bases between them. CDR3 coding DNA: TGCAGTGCTAGTGGGGGGGGCCTAAGTAATGAGCAGTTCTTC. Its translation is CSASGGGLSNEQFF.

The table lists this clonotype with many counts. CDR3 in DNA: TGCAGTGCTCTCCGCCCTAGCGGGGGGCCCGTTCAGTACTTC. This gives the protein CSALRPSGGPVQYF. This sequence joins TRBV20-1 and TRBJ2-7; TRBD2 matches 11 bases. Germline CDR1 and CDR2: DFQATT and SNEGSKA (reference sequence). The CDR3 has 14 amino acids. The J segment lost 10 bases and the V segment lost 5 bases, leaving 13 bases of the junction unmatched.

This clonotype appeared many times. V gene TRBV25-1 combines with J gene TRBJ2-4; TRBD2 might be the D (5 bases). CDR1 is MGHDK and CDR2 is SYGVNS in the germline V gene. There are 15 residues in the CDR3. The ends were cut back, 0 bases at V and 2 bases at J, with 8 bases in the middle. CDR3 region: CASSEYSGTKNIQYF. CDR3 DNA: TGTGCCAGCAGTGAATATTCCGGGACCAAAAACATTCAGTACTTC.

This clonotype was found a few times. For the CDR3, the DNA is TGTGCCAGCACCAGGGCGGGGGAGGTTGCTAGCACAGATACGCAGTATTTT. It yields the protein CASTRAGEVASTDTQYF. The rearrangement joins TRBV6-2 or TRBV6-3 to TRBJ2-3; 7 bases fit TRBD2. V gave up 7 bases and J gave up 0 bases; unmatched junction bases: 13. This CDR3 has 17 residues. CDR1 and CDR2 (germline): MNHEY, SVGEGT.